These 28 T cell receptor beta chains share one sample of origin, sequenced in a study of blood T cell repertoires in COVID-19. Assay: immunoSEQ multiplex PCR; the TCRdb copy retains only in-frame clones and omits some. The sample contains about 100,000 clones, around four fifths of which appear only once. The sample consisted of peripheral blood. The origin of the receptors is a man in his 70s with active or convalescent COVID-19.

V gene TRBV5-4 combines with J gene TRBJ1-3; tentative D call: TRBD1 (6 bases). The length of the CDR3 is 15 residues. V gave up 3 bases and J gave up 4 bases, with 14 bases separating them. CDR1 SGHNT and CDR2 YYREEE come from the germline V gene (reference sequence). The CDR3, as DNA: TGTGCCAGCAGCTCAAGCGGACAGCTGGGAAACACCATATATTTT. Amino acid sequence: CASSSSGQLGNTIYF.

The gene calls are TRBV28 and TRBJ1-5, with D uncertain. CDR1 and CDR2 (germline): MDHEN, SYDVKM. There are 14 residues in the CDR3. Trimming took 2 bases from V and 2 from J, leaving 7 bases between them. The CDR3 DNA reads as TGTGCCAGCAGTTTAAACGGGGGCAATCAGCCCCAGCATTTT. It encodes CASSLNGGNQPQHF. Using reference TRBV28 and TRBJ1-5 for the parts outside the CDR3, the full variable domain is DVKVTQSSRYLVKRTGEKVFLECVQDMDHENMFWYRQDPGLGLRLIYFSYDVKMKEKGDIPEGYSVSREKKERFSLILESASTNQTSMYLCASSLNGGNQPQHFGDGTRLSIL.

In its sample, this clone was seen once. The genes are TRBV9 and TRBJ2-7, with a tentative D call TRBD2 (6 bases). The CDR3 is 14 amino acids. CDR1 and CDR2 from the germline V gene are SGDLS and YYNGEE. The V gene lost 7 bases and the J gene lost 3 bases, with 17 bases spanning the gap. The CDR3 nucleotides read TGTGCCAGCGGAGGCGGGAACCCCAGCTACGAGCAGTACTTC. Its protein is CASGGGNPSYEQYF.

This chain joins TRBV24-1 and TRBJ1-1, with TRBD1 matching over 9 bases. CDR3 size: 16 residues. Per germline, CDR1 KGHDR and CDR2 SFDVKD. V lost 5 bases and J lost 6; bases outside the gene matches: 12. The CDR3 bases are TGTGCCACCAGTGCCTCCGGGACAGGGTTCATCGCTGAAGCTTTCTTT. As protein: CATSASGTGFIAEAFF.

This clone was recorded only once. The rearrangement links TRBV5-6 to TRBJ1-1; 7 bases map to TRBD1. Germline V gives CDR1 SGHDT, CDR2 YYEEEE. The CDR3 loop spans 17 amino acids. The V gene end was trimmed by 2 bases and the J gene end by 1 base; junction bases not matched to a gene: 11. CDR3 DNA: TGTGCCAGCAGCTTCCGACAGGGCGGGGGGAAGAACACTGAAGCTTTCTTT. Translating gives CASSFRQGGGKNTEAFF.

The rearrangement joins TRBV7-6 to TRBJ2-1, with 8 bases aligning to TRBD1. Per germline, CDR1 SGHVS and CDR2 FNYEAQ. CDR3 length equals 15 residues. V lost 4 bases and J lost 2; bases outside the gene matches: 4. In DNA, the CDR3 is TGTGCCAGCAGCTACGGACAGGGACCCTACAATGAGCAGTTCTTC. Its translation: CASSYGQGPYNEQFF.

The rearrangement uses TRBV5-1 and TRBJ1-2; TRBD1 matches at 8 bases. The junction had 6 bases not matched to a gene; V was cut back by 6 bases and J by 5 bases. The germline V gene encodes CDR1 SGHRS and CDR2 YFSETQ. The CDR3 spans 13 residues. As DNA, the CDR3 is TGCGCCAGCAAGTTGACAGGGGAATATGGCTACACCTTC. This codes for CASKLTGEYGYTF.

The chain is built from TRBV6-2 or TRBV6-3 and TRBJ2-1, with 8 bases lining up with TRBD2. Germline CDR1 MNHEY, CDR2 SVGEGT. Unmatched junction bases numbered 7, after V lost 6 bases and J lost 0 bases. The CDR3 has 16 residues. The CDR3 is CASSLQRGSSYNEQFF. In DNA form, the CDR3 reads TGTGCCAGCAGCCTACAGCGGGGGAGCTCCTACAATGAGCAGTTCTTC.

The chain uses TRBV12-3 or TRBV12-4 and TRBJ1-2, with unresolved D. The V end was cut by 4 bases, the J end by 2 bases, with 5 bases between. The CDR3 sequence is 12 residues long. The DNA of the CDR3 is TGTGCCAGCAGTTCGGGGAACTATGGCTACACCTTC. Translated, it gives CASSSGNYGYTF.

The V and J genes are TRBV2 and TRBJ1-2; unclear D gene. Germline values: CDR1 SNHLY, CDR2 FYNNEI. CDR3 length: 16 amino acids. V was cut by 5 bases and J by 3 bases, with 19 bases left in between. This CDR3 is CASSTPTGRGYYGYTF. The CDR3 bases are TGTGCCAGCAGTACCCCCACCGGACGGGGATACTATGGCTACACCTTC.

V usage is TRBV14 and J usage is TRBJ2-5, with 11 bases that match TRBD1. Per germline, CDR1 SGHDN and CDR2 FVKESK. The CDR3 extends over 15 amino acids. J was trimmed by 4 bases and V by 3 bases; bases with no gene match: 4. Here the CDR3 reads CASSQWTGGGETQYF. The CDR3 DNA follows: TGTGCCAGCAGCCAGTGGACAGGGGGCGGAGAGACCCAGTACTTC.

The gene calls are TRBV5-4 and TRBJ1-4; D ambiguous. The germline gives CDR1 SGHNT, CDR2 YYREEE (reference sequence). CDR3 length: 15 amino acids. V was pared by 4 bases and J by 5 bases, with 15 bases between. DNA for the CDR3: TGTGCCAGCAGCCTCGCGGCGGGGATGAATGAAAAACTGTTTTTT. This gives the protein CASSLAAGMNEKLFF.

The V and J genes are TRBV9 and TRBJ2-2, with TRBD2 identical over 7 bases. The trim removed 0 bases at V and 1 base at J, leaving 3 bases unmatched. Germline lookup yields CDR1 SGDLS and CDR2 YYNGEE. The CDR3 length is 16 residues. CDR3 in amino acids: CASSVDPSGNTGELFF. DNA for the CDR3: TGTGCCAGCAGCGTAGACCCTAGCGGGAACACCGGGGAGCTGTTTTTT.

The rearrangement joins TRBV5-8 to TRBJ1-1; no reliable D call. Trimming took 4 bases from V and 6 from J, leaving 16 bases between them. This CDR3 has 14 amino acids. Germline CDR1 reads SGHTS; CDR2 reads YDEGEE. The CDR3 sequence: CASSLGGPVPEAFF. CDR3 bases: TGTGCCAGCAGCCTTGGAGGACCCGTCCCTGAAGCTTTCTTT.

The rearrangement joins TRBV7-2 to TRBJ2-7, with 7 bases lining up with TRBD2. CDR3 length: 13 amino acids. Germline loops: CDR1 SGHTA, CDR2 FQGNSA. V gave up 5 bases and J gave up 6 bases; unmatched junction bases: 7. The CDR3 sequence is CASSRDSSGEQYF. In DNA, the CDR3 is TGTGCCAGCAGCCGCGATTCTAGCGGCGAGCAGTACTTC.

This clone was counted a single time. The chain joins TRBV4-1 to TRBJ2-7; 10 positions agree with TRBD2. CDR1 and CDR2 (germline): MGHRA, YSYEKL. Trimming cost V 8 bases and J 7 bases; bases outside gene matches: 2. This CDR3 contains 11 residues. The CDR3: CASRAGGEQYF. The CDR3 DNA reads as TGCGCCAGCCGAGCGGGAGGGGAGCAGTACTTC.

The chain uses TRBV4-2 and TRBJ2-3; TRBD2 agrees at 9 bases. The CDR3 is 17 residues long. With 1 base clipped from V and 3 bases from J, the junction kept 8 bases outside the gene matches. The germline V gene encodes CDR1 LGHNA and CDR2 YNFKEQ. CDR3 in DNA: TGTGCCAGCAGCCAAGGGACTGGCGGGGGGGGAACAGATACGCAGTATTTT. It yields the protein CASSQGTGGGGTDTQYF.

The V call is TRBV27, the J call TRBJ2-7, with D perhaps matching TRBD1 (6 bases). The CDR3 spans 15 residues. Germline CDR1 is MNHEY and CDR2 is SMNVEV (reference sequence). Trimming pared 5 bases from V and 5 bases from J, leaving 19 bases between. The CDR3: CASSLGTLGIDEQYF. CDR3 nucleotide sequence: TGTGCCAGCAGTCTCGGGACACTCGGTATCGACGAGCAGTACTTC.

This chain links TRBV7-2 with TRBJ1-2, with TRBD1 as a possible D gene (6 bases). Trimming cost V 1 base and J 8 bases, with 17 bases left between them. This CDR3 is 15 amino acids long. Germline V gene sequence: CDR1 SGHTA, CDR2 FQGNSA. CDR3 nucleotides: TGTGCCAGCAGCTTAGACCGGGCTCAGGGGCGAGGCTACACCTTC. This encodes CASSLDRAQGRGYTF.

CDR3 in amino acids: CASSVLAGDPYEQYF. In DNA form, the CDR3 reads TGTGCCAGCAGCGTTCTAGCGGGAGACCCCTACGAGCAGTACTTC. V usage is TRBV7-9 and J usage is TRBJ2-7; 10 bases fit TRBD2. Germline CDR1 reads SEHNR; CDR2 reads FQNEAQ (reference sequence). The ends lost 5 bases at V and 2 bases at J; junction bases unmatched: 6. This CDR3 is built from 15 residues.

This clone was observed a few times. J is TRBJ2-2 and V is TRBV9; D call uncertain. This CDR3 spans 16 amino acids. Germline V lookup: CDR1 SGDLS, CDR2 YYNGEE. V gave up 6 bases and J gave up 2 bases, with 17 bases separating them. CDR3 DNA: TGTGCCAGCACCTCCGGGTGGCAGTTAAACACCGGGGAGCTGTTTTTT. It is translated as CASTSGWQLNTGELFF.

This clone was counted a few times. J is TRBJ2-7 and V is TRBV5-1, with 9 bases that match TRBD1. The CDR3 contains 14 residues. Germline lookup yields CDR1 SGHRS and CDR2 YFSETQ. Trimming cost V 4 bases and J 6 bases; bases outside gene matches: 8. DNA of the CDR3: TGCGCCAGCAGCACGGGACAGGGAGGACGCGAGCAGTACTTC. This gives the protein CASSTGQGGREQYF.

This chain's CDR3 is CSVEDGTGTGGEKLFF. The DNA for the CDR3 is TGCAGCGTTGAAGATGGCACAGGGACAGGCGGAGAAAAACTGTTTTTT. This rearrangement joins TRBV29-1 to TRBJ1-4, with 8 bases matching TRBD1. The germline V gene encodes CDR1 SQVTM and CDR2 ANQGSEA. This CDR3 comprises 16 residues. V shed 0 bases and J 8 bases; nucleotides not matched to a gene: 11.

The chain is built from TRBV9 and TRBJ2-7; tentatively, D is TRBD1 (5 bases). This CDR3 comprises 14 residues. CDR1 is SGDLS, CDR2 YYNGEE, per germline. The V end was cut by 5 bases, the J end by 3 bases, with 15 bases between. CDR3 nucleotides: TGTGCCAGCAGTTCCCAGGGAAGGGACTACGAGCAGTACTTC. This translates into CASSSQGRDYEQYF. Full variable domain (remainder filled in from reference TRBV9 and TRBJ2-7): DSGVTQTPKHLITATGQRVTLRCSPRSGDLSVYWYQQSLDQGLQFLIQYYNGEERAKGNILERFSAQQFPDLHSELNLSSLELGDSALYFCASSSQGRDYEQYFGPGTRLTVT.

A few counts support this clone. The chain employs TRBV18 and TRBJ2-7, with 9 nucleotides matching TRBD2. Looked up from germline, CDR1 is KGHSH and CDR2 is LQKENI. The V gene end was trimmed by 3 bases and the J gene end by 3 bases; junction bases not matched to a gene: 6. This CDR3 has 15 amino acids. CDR3 sequence (DNA): TGTGCCAGCTCACCCTGGGGTAGCGGGAGCTACGAGCAGTACTTC. This encodes CASSPWGSGSYEQYF.

The chain couples TRBV18 to TRBJ2-1, with TRBD2 matching 10 bases. The germline CDR1 and CDR2 sequences are KGHSH and LQKENI. The CDR3 totals 17 residues. The trim removed 4 bases at V and 4 bases at J, leaving 10 bases unmatched. CDR3 sequence reads: CASSLRPTSGDYNEQFF. The CDR3 bases are TGTGCCAGCTCACTCCGCCCTACTAGCGGGGATTACAATGAGCAGTTCTTC.

The chain carries TRBV20-1 and TRBJ1-2, with 7 nucleotides matching TRBD1. This CDR3 is built from 13 residues. Germline CDR1 reads DFQATT; CDR2 reads SNEGSKA (reference sequence). Trimming cost V 3 bases and J 2 bases; bases outside gene matches: 3. The CDR3 DNA follows: TGCAGTGCTAGTAGGGACAGCAACTATGGCTACACCTTC. It translates to CSASRDSNYGYTF.

The V and J genes are TRBV6-1 and TRBJ1-1; D is uncertain. This CDR3 is 13 amino acids long. The germline CDR1 and CDR2 sequences are MNHNS and SASEGT. Deletions cut 1 base from V and 1 base from J, with 4 bases between. CDR3 region: CASSEGGNTEAFF. CDR3 in DNA: TGTGCCAGCAGTGAAGGAGGGAACACTGAAGCTTTCTTT.